One sample yielded the 11 T cell receptor beta chains listed below, sequenced in a study of lymphopenia after photon versus proton radiotherapy (dated by TCRdb to about 2019). The library was generated by the immunoSEQ multiplex PCR assay. The clones in this table, taken by TCRdb from immuneACCESS, are in-frame only. Not every clone is retained; where verified, under half of the shortfall comes from an unresolved V gene, and the cause of the rest is unknown. The sample table records roughly 65,000 clones; approximately 90% of these occur just once. In total, the top ten clones hold roughly 3% of the sample. The specimen comprised peripheral blood, sampled from a patient treated with photon-based radiotherapy. These receptor sequences come from a woman aged 70-85 years with pancreatic cancer.

The V call is TRBV7-3, the J call TRBJ2-1; D is possibly TRBD2 (5 bases). Trimming pared 4 bases from V and 4 bases from J, leaving 14 bases between. This CDR3 spans 15 amino acids. CDR1 SGHTA and CDR2 FQGTGA come from the germline V gene. The CDR3 protein is CASSSSRGQYNEQFF. In DNA, the CDR3 is TGTGCCAGCAGCTCATCTCGGGGTCAGTACAATGAGCAGTTCTTC.

CDR3 sequence (DNA): TGTGCCAGCAGCCCCCGGGGGCAATATGGCTACACCTTC. Its protein is CASSPRGQYGYTF. The chain combines TRBV5-4 with TRBJ1-2; TRBD1 is a possible D gene (6 bases). V lost 4 bases and J lost 5, with 12 bases in between. This CDR3 has 13 amino acids. Germline-derived CDR1 and CDR2 are SGHNT and YYREEE (reference sequence).

J is TRBJ2-7 and V is TRBV6-6; 7 bases line up with TRBD1. Looked up from germline, CDR1 is MNHNY and CDR2 is SVGAGI (reference sequence). The CDR3 consists of 12 residues. V dropped 5 bases and J dropped 3; count of bases not matched to a gene: 1. CDR3 in amino acids: CASSRQGYEQYF. The CDR3 bases are TGTGCCAGCAGTAGACAGGGCTACGAGCAGTACTTC.

This chain uses TRBV7-2 with TRBJ2-7, with 9 bases matching TRBD2. The CDR3 length is 15 residues. The V gene end was trimmed by 5 bases and the J gene end by 4 bases; junction bases not matched to a gene: 9. Germline lookup yields CDR1 SGHTA and CDR2 FQGNSA. The CDR3 here is CASSTSGLGFYEQYF. DNA of the CDR3: TGTGCCAGCAGCACTAGCGGGCTCGGTTTTTACGAGCAGTACTTC.

V and J are TRBV19 and TRBJ1-2; 8 nucleotides line up with TRBD1. CDR1 is LNHDA and CDR2 is SQIVND in the germline V gene (reference sequence). CDR3 length equals 14 residues. V gave up 5 bases and J gave up 4 bases; unmatched junction bases: 6. The CDR3 DNA follows: TGTGCCAGTAGTCCCCAGGGGGCGGTCTATGGCTACACCTTC. Protein product: CASSPQGAVYGYTF.

The chain has TRBV27 and TRBJ1-1; perhaps TRBD1 as D (6 bases). V was clipped by 2 bases and J by 0 bases, with 13 bases between them. The CDR3 length is 16 residues. Germline V gene data show CDR1 as MNHEY and CDR2 as SMNVEV (reference sequence). The CDR3 loop is CASSLGGQGMNTEAFF. CDR3 nucleotide sequence: TGTGCCAGCAGTTTAGGGGGACAAGGCATGAACACTGAAGCTTTCTTT.

This chain links TRBV7-2 with TRBJ1-5; D remains ambiguous. The CDR3 covers 14 residues. Germline V gene lookup returns CDR1 SGHTA and CDR2 FQGNSA. Trimming stripped 2 bases from V and 7 bases from J, with 12 bases between. The CDR3 sequence: CASSLKFLGQPQHF. The CDR3 nucleotides are TGTGCCAGCAGCTTAAAGTTTCTTGGACAGCCCCAGCATTTT.

This chain joins TRBV18 and TRBJ1-3; 8 bases fit TRBD1. The trim removed 5 bases at V and 0 bases at J, leaving 6 bases unmatched. Germline CDR1 reads KGHSH; CDR2 reads LQKENI. CDR3 length: 16 amino acids. For the CDR3, the DNA is TGTGCCAGCTCAGCCGACAGGGGTGCCTCTGGAAACACCATATATTTT. This sequence encodes CASSADRGASGNTIYF.

The chain is built from TRBV10-3 and TRBJ1-1; D might be TRBD1 (6 bases). Between the trimmed V and J ends, which lost 8 bases and 3 bases, there was a span of 13 bases. Germline V gene sequence: CDR1 ENHRY, CDR2 SYGVKD. The CDR3 extends over 13 amino acids. The CDR3, as DNA: TGTGCCATCGGGGGGCTAGGGCACACTGAAGCTTTCTTT. It encodes CAIGGLGHTEAFF.

The chain is built from TRBV9 and TRBJ2-1, with 8 positions matching TRBD2. The CDR3 totals 13 residues. Germline CDR1 is SGDLS and CDR2 is YYNGEE. V trimming: 4 bases; J trimming: 9 bases; junction bases outside the gene matches: 6. DNA for the CDR3: TGTGCCAGCAGCCCGCGCCTAGCGGGTGAGCAGTTCTTC. This translates into CASSPRLAGEQFF.

This sequence joins TRBV5-4 and TRBJ2-3; 7 bases match TRBD1. Germline lookup yields CDR1 SGHNT and CDR2 YYREEE (reference sequence). V shed 3 bases, J shed 2 bases, and the junction held 3 bases outside the gene matches. The CDR3 totals 14 residues. The CDR3 coding sequence is TGTGCCAGCAGCTCGGGACAGTACACAGATACGCAGTATTTT. This codes for CASSSGQYTDTQYF.